What follows are 8 T cell receptor beta chains derived from one specimen sequenced in a study of shared clonotypes between healthy human individuals. Clones were read by immunoSEQ multiplex PCR, and TCRdb kept only the in-frame ones, dropping some. Of about 2.5 million clones listed, 85% to 95% are singletons. The sample comprised naive CD4+ T cells from PBMCs. The subset is: CD45RA+ positively selected. The receptors derive from a man aged 18 to 35 in good health. Some clones in this sample may be carry-over from other donors' samples.

This chain joins TRBV5-4 and TRBJ2-1; D unclear. From germline, CDR1 is SGHNT and CDR2 YYREEE (reference sequence). The V gene lost 0 bases and the J gene lost 12 bases, with 13 bases spanning the gap. The CDR3 spans 13 residues. CDR3 nucleotide sequence: TGTGCCAGCAGCTTGGAGAGTTCAGTGGTGCAGTTCTTC. Its protein product is CASSLESSVVQFF.

This rearrangement joins TRBV4-3 to TRBJ2-4; D may be TRBD2 (5 bases). This CDR3 is 14 amino acids long. Germline assignment: CDR1 LGHNA and CDR2 YSLEER. Trimming took 2 bases from V and 4 from J, leaving 9 bases between them. This chain's CDR3 is CASSQQRSKNIQYF. In DNA form, the CDR3 reads TGCGCCAGCAGCCAACAGCGGAGTAAAAACATTCAGTACTTC.

CDR3 sequence (DNA): TGTGCCAGTAGTATAGTGCTAGGAGTTCCCCTTGAGACCCAGTACTTC. Translating it yields CASSIVLGVPLETQYF. The genes are TRBV19 and TRBJ2-5; D not certain. The CDR3 contains 16 residues. Between the trimmed V and J ends, which lost 1 base and 5 bases, there was a span of 17 bases. The germline gives CDR1 LNHDA, CDR2 SQIVND (reference sequence). Full variable domain (missing parts from reference TRBV19 and TRBJ2-5): DGGITQSPKYLFRKEGQNVTLSCEQNLNHDAMYWYRQDPGQGLRLIYYSQIVNDFQKGDIAEGYSVSREKKESFPLTVTSAQKNPTAFYLCASSIVLGVPLETQYFGPGTRLLVL.

CDR3 coding DNA: TGTGCCAGCAGTTTAACGGCAGGAATGACTTTTGGCTACACCTTC. This gives the protein CASSLTAGMTFGYTF. The rearrangement uses TRBV28 and TRBJ1-2; D gene uncertain. The CDR3 loop spans 15 amino acids. The V end lost 2 bases, the J end lost 7 bases, and 17 bases lay between the germline ends. The germline gives CDR1 MDHEN, CDR2 SYDVKM.

The rearrangement joins TRBV29-1 to TRBJ2-7, with D maybe TRBD2 (6 bases). The CDR3 contains 13 residues. V lost 4 bases and J 6 bases, leaving 16 bases between the germline ends. Germline V gene data show CDR1 as SQVTM and CDR2 as ANQGSEA. CDR3 nucleotides: TGCAGCGTTGGTGGGCTAGCGCGGCGCGAGCAGTACTTC. Encoded protein: CSVGGLARREQYF.

The rearrangement joins TRBV27 to TRBJ2-5, with 9 bases fitting TRBD1. CDR1 MNHEY and CDR2 SMNVEV come from the germline V gene (reference sequence). CDR3 length equals 15 residues. Trimming removed 2 bases from V and 4 bases from J; junction bases left unmatched: 5. The CDR3 DNA reads TGTGCCAGCAGTTTAGGGACAGGGAGGGGAGAGACCCAGTACTTC. Translated: CASSLGTGRGETQYF.

This chain joins TRBV6-5 and TRBJ2-7, with a weak D call TRBD1 (6 bases). Germline V gene data show CDR1 as MNHEY and CDR2 as SVGAGI. This CDR3 has 14 amino acids. V lost 2 bases and J 5 bases, leaving 13 bases between the germline ends. CDR3 in DNA: TGTGCCAGCAGTTACCAGGGGTCAGGGAACGAGCAGTACTTC. Translated, it gives CASSYQGSGNEQYF.

This chain connects TRBV6-6 to TRBJ1-2; TRBD1 aligns across 7 bases. CDR3 size: 14 residues. Germline V CDR1 and CDR2: MNHNY, SVGAGI (reference sequence). The V and J ends lost 2 bases and 4 bases, in that order; junction bases with no gene match: 4. CDR3 protein: CASSYTGAGYGYTF. DNA of the CDR3: TGTGCCAGCAGTTACACAGGGGCGGGCTATGGCTACACCTTC.